This TCR beta chain was sequenced for a study of cytomegalovirus exposure and HLA in healthy donors. Looking at the study overall: A prior analysis found about 120 million unique TCR beta sequences from 170 million or so T cells. A data release that came early held some 84 million unique TCRs from HLA-typed donors. Whole-study findings and limits: Later analysis associated a missense DCLRE1C variant with TCR beta V- and J-gene trimming.

The CDR3 runs to 16 residues. CDR1 is MNHEY and CDR2 is SVGAGI in the germline V gene. V dropped 0 bases and J dropped 4; count of bases not matched to a gene: 1. About this clone: Its target is not known.

PCR employed 60 Vbeta and 13 Jbeta primers. Generated by immunoSEQ multiplex PCR, the TCRdb table keeps only in-frame clones and is missing some. This sample carries under 200,000 clones, approximately 70% of them seen once, and the ten largest clones take over 1.5%. Sample: PBMCs. The rearrangement links TRBV6-5 to TRBJ2-7; 15 bases agree with TRBD2. This receptor was obtained from a woman aged 25 to 45 in good health and CMV-seronegative. CDR3 sequence: CASSYSGTSGRYEQYF. DNA for the CDR3: TGTGCCAGCAGTTACTCCGGGACTAGCGGGAGGTACGAGCAGTACTTC.